The source of this T cell receptor (beta chain) is a study of T cells in Graves' hyperthyroidism and ophthalmopathy. Amplification targeted TCR beta CDR3 regions from RNA transcripts. First-round RT-PCR targeting the TCR CDR3 was performed with the HTBI primer set. TCRdb redid the calling of the multiplex PCR reads with MiXCR, one entry per CDR3 protein. The sample shows about 250,000 distinct CDR3 sequences, about 15% of them seen only once. Comments on this clonotype: Its antigen is unidentified.

For the diagnoses, clinical symptoms, serum thyroxine and TRAb, thyroid ultrasound and orbital computed tomography were used. General observations from the study: Most thyroid-expanded clonotypes above 0.001 were also found in blood. Before onset, ophthalmopathy was predicted by the model a median approximately 6.7 months earlier.

CDR1 is LNHDA and CDR2 is SQIVND in the germline V gene (reference sequence). V lost 7 bases and J 2 bases, leaving 14 bases between the germline ends. The CDR3 consists of 14 residues. Specimen: blood. The source is a woman aged 50 to 60 with Graves' hyperthyroidism that later progressed to Graves' ophthalmopathy. The chain uses TRBV19 and TRBJ1-1, with D perhaps TRBD1 (5 bases). The CDR3 here is CASTLGPGNTEAFF. CDR3 nucleotide sequence: TGTGCCAGTACGTTGGGGCCCGGAAACACTGAAGCTTTCTTT.